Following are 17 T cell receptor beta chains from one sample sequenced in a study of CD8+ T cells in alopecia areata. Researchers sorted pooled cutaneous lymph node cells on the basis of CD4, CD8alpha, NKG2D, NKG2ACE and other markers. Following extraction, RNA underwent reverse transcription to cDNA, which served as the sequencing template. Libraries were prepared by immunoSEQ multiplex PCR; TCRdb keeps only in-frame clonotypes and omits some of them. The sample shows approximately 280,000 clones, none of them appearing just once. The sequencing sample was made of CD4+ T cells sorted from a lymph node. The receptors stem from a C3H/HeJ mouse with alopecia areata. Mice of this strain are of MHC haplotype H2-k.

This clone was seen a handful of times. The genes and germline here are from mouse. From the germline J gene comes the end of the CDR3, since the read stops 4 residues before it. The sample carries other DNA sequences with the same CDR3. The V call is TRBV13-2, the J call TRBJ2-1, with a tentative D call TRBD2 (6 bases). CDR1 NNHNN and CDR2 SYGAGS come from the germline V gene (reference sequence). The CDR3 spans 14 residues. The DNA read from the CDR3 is TGTGCCAGCGGTGATGCCTGGGGTGGGGCT. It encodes CASGDAWGGA. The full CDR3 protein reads CASGDAWGGAEQFF.

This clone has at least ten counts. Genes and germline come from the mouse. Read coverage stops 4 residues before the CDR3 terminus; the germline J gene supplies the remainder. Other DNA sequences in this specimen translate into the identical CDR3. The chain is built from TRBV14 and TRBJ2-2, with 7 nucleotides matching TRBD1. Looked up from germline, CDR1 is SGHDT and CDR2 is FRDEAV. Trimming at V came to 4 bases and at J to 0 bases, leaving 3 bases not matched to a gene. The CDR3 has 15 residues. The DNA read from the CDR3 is TGTGCCAGCAGTCCGGGGACAGCAAACACCGGG. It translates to CASSPGTANTG. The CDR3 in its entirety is CASSPGTANTGQLYF.

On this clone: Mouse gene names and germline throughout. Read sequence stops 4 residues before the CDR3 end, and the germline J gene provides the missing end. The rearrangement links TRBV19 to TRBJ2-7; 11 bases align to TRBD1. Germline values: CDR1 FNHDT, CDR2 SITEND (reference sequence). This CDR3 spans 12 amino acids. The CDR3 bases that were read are TGTGCCATCGGACAGGGGGCTGAT. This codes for CAIGQGAD. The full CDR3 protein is CAIGQGADEQYF.

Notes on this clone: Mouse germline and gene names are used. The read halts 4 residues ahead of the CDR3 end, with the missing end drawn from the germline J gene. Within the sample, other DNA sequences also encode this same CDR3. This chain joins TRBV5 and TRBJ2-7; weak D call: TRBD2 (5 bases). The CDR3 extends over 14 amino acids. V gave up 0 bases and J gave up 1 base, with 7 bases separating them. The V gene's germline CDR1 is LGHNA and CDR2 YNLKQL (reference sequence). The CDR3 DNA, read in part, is TGTGCCAGCAGCCAAGATCCTGGGTCCTAT. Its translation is CASSQDPGSY. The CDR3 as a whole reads CASSQDPGSYEQYF.

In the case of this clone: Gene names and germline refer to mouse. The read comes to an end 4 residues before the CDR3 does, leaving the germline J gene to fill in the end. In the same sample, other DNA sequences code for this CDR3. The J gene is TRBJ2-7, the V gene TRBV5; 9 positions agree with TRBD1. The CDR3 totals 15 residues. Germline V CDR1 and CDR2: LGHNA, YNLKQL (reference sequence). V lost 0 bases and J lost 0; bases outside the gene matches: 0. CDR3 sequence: CASSQEGQGSYEQYF. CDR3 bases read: TGTGCCAGCAGCCAAGAGGGACAGGGCTCCTAT.

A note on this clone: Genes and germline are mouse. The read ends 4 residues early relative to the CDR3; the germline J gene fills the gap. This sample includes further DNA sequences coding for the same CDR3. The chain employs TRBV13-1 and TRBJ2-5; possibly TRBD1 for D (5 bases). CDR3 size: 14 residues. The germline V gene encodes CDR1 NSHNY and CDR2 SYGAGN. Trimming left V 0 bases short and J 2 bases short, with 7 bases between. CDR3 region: CASSDAGSQDTQYF. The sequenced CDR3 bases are TGTGCCAGCAGTGATGCAGGGTCCCAAGAC.

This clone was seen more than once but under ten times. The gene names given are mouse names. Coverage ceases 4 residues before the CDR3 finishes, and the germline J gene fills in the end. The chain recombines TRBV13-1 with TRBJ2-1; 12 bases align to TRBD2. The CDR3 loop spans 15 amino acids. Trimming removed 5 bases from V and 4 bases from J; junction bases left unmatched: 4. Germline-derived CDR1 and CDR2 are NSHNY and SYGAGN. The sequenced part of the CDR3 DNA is TGTGCCAGCAGAAGGACTGGGGGGGTATATGCT. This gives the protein CASRRTGGVYA. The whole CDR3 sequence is CASRRTGGVYAEQFF.

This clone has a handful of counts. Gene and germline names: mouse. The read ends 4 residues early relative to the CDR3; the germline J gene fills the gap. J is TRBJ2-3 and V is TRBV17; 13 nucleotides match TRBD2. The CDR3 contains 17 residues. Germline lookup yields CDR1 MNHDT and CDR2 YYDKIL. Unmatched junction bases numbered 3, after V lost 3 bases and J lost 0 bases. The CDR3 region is CASSRGTGGGSAETLYF. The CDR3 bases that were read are TGTGCTAGCAGTAGGGGGACTGGGGGGGGTAGTGCAGAA.

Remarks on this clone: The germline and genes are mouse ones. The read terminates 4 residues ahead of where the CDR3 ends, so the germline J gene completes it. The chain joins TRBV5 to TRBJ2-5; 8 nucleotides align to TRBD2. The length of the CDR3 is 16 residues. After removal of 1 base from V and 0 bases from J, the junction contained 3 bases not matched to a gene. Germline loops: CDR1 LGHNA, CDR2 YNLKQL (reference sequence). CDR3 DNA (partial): TGTGCCAGCAGCCAAGGGGGGGGCCTTAACCAAGAC. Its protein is CASSQGGGLNQD. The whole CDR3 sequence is CASSQGGGLNQDTQYF.

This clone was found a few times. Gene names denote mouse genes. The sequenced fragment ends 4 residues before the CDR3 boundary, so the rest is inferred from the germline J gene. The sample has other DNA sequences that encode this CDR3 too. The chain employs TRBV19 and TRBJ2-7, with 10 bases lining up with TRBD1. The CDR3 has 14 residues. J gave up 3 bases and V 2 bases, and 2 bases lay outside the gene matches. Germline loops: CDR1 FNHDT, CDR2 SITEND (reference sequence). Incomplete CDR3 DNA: TGTGCCAGCAGTATCCGGGACAGGGGCTAT. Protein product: CASSIRDRGY. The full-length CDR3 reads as CASSIRDRGYEQYF.

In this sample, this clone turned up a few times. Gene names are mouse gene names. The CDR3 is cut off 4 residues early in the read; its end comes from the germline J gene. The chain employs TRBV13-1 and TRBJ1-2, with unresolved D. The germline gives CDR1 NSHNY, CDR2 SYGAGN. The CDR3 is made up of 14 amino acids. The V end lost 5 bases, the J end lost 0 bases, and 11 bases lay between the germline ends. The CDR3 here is CASSPPQANSDYTF. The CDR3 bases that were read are TGTGCCAGCAGCCCTCCCCAGGCAAACTCC.

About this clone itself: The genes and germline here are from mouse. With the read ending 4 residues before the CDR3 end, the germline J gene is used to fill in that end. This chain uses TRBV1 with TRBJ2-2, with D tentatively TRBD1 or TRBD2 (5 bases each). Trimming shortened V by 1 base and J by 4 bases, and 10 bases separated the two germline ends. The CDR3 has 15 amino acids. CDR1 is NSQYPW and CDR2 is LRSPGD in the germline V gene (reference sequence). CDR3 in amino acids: CTCSAGGRATGQLYF. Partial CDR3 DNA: TGCACCTGCAGTGCAGGGGGCCGAGCCACCGGG.

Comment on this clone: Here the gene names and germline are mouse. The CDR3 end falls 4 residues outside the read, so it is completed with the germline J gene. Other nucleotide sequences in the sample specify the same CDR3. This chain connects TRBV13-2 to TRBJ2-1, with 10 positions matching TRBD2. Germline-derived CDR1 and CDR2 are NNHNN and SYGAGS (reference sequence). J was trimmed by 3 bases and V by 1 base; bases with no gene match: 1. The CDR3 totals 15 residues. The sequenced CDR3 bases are TGTGCCAGCGGTGATCGGGACTGGGGCTATGCT. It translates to CASGDRDWGYA. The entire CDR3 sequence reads CASGDRDWGYAEQFF.

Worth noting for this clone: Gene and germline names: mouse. This CDR3 reads CASSDAMGGNTGQLYF. Partial CDR3 DNA: TGTGCCAGCAGTGATGCAATGGGGGGAAACACCGGG. The chain has TRBV13-1 and TRBJ2-2, with 7 bases aligning to TRBD2. The read falls 4 residues short of the CDR3 end, and the missing part is taken from the germline J gene. Germline V gene lookup returns CDR1 NSHNY and CDR2 SYGAGN. Trimming cost V 0 bases and J 1 base; bases outside gene matches: 3. This CDR3 spans 16 amino acids.

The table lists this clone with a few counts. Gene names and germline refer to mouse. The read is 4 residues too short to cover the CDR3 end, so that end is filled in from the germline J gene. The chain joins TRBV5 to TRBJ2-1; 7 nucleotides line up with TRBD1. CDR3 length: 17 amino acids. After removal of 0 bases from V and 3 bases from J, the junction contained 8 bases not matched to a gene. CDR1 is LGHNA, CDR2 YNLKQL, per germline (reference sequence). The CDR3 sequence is CASSQDPRQGVYAEQFF. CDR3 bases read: TGTGCCAGCAGCCAAGATCCCAGACAGGGTGTCTATGCT.

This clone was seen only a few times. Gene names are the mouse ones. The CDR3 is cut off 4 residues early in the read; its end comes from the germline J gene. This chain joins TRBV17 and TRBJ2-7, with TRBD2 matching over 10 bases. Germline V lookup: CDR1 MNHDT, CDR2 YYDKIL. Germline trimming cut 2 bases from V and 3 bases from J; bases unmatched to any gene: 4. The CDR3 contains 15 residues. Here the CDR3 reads CASSRRLGGLYEQYF. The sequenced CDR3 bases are TGTGCTAGCAGTAGAAGGCTGGGGGGGCTCTAT.

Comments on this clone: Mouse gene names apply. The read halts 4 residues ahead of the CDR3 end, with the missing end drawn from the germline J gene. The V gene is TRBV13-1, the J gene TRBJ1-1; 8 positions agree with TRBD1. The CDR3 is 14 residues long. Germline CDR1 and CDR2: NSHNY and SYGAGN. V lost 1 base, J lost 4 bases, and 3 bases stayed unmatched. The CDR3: CASSDPGGTTEVFF. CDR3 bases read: TGTGCCAGCAGTGATCCAGGGGGCACCACA.